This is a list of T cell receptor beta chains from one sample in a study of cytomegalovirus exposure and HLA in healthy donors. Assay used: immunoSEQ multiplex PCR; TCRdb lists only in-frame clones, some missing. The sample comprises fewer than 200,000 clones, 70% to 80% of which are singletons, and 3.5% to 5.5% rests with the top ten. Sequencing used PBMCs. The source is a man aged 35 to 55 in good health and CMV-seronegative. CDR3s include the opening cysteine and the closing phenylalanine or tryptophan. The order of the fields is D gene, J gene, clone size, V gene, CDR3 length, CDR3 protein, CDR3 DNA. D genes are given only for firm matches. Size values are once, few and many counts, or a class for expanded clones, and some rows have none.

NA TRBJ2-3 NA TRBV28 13 CASSGGALDTQYF TGTGCCAGCAGTGGGGGGGCCCTGGATACGCAGTATTTT
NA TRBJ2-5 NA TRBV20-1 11 CSARPMETQYF TGCAGTGCTAGACCCATGGAGACCCAGTACTTC
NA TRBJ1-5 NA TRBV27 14 CASSLRQNNQPQHF TGTGCCAGCAGTCTTAGACAAAACAATCAGCCCCAGCATTTT
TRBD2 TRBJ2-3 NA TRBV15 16 CATSREGRGLADTQYF TGTGCCACCAGCAGAGAGGGGCGGGGACTAGCGGATACGCAGTATTTT
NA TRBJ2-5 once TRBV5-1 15 CASSLGRGLQETQYF TGCGCCAGCAGCTTGGGGCGGGGCCTCCAAGAGACCCAGTACTTC
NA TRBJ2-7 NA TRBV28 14 CASSFRSRVYEQYF TGTGCCAGCAGTTTCCGGTCTCGAGTCTACGAGCAGTACTTC
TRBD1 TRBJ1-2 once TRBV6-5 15 CASSFRTGRGHGYTF TGTGCCAGCAGTTTTAGGACAGGGAGGGGGCATGGCTACACCTTC
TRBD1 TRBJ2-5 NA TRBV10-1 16 CASQDGQAPEKETQYF TGCGCCAGCCAGGACGGACAGGCCCCCGAGAAAGAGACCCAGTACTTC
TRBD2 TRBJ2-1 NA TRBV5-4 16 CASRAGGRGGYNEQFF TGTGCCAGCAGAGCCGGAGGGCGGGGGGGGTACAATGAGCAGTTCTTC
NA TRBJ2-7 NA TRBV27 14 CASRRGTVWDEQYF TGTGCCAGCAGACGCGGGACCGTCTGGGACGAGCAGTACTTC
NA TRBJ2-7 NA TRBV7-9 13 CASSLGGVDEQYF TGTGCCAGCAGCTTAGGGGGGGTAGACGAGCAGTACTTC
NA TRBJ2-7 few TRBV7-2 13 CASSFRLVSEQYF TGTGCCAGCAGCTTTCGACTAGTGAGCGAGCAGTACTTC
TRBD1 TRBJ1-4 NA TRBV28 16 CASSTLWDRSFEKLFF TGTGCCAGCAGTACCTTATGGGACAGAAGTTTCGAAAAACTGTTTTTT
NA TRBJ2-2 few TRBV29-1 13 CSVEGHNTGELFF TGCAGCGTTGAAGGGCACAACACCGGGGAGCTGTTTTTT
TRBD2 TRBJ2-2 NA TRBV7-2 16 CASTPKRGANTGELFF TGTGCCAGCACGCCAAAACGGGGGGCGAACACCGGGGAGCTGTTTTTT
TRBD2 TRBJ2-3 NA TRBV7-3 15 CASSLSGGATDTQYF TGTGCCAGCAGCCTTAGCGGGGGGGCCACAGATACGCAGTATTTT
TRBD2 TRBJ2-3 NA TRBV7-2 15 CASSLVSGGTDTQYF TGTGCCAGCAGCTTAGTTAGCGGGGGTACAGATACGCAGTATTTT
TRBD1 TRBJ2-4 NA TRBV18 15 CASSTVTGAGNIQYF TGTGCCAGCTCAACTGTAACAGGGGCTGGAAACATTCAGTACTTC
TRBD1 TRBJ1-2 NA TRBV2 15 CASRQVGQGLRGYTF TGTGCCAGCAGGCAAGTGGGACAGGGGTTAAGAGGCTACACCTTC
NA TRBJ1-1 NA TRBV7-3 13 CASSSQGHTEAFF TGTGCCAGCAGCTCACAGGGTCACACTGAAGCTTTCTTT
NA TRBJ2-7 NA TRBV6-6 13 CASSYSSFREQYF TGTGCCAGCAGTTACTCTTCTTTTCGCGAGCAGTACTTC
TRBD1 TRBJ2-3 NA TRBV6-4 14 CASSDSTGEDTQYF TGTGCCAGCAGTGACTCAACAGGGGAAGATACGCAGTATTTT
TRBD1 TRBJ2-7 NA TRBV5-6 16 CASSSGAGTGKDEQYF TGTGCCAGCAGCTCGGGGGCCGGGACAGGGAAGGACGAGCAGTACTTC
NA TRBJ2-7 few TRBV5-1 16 CASSLIGGRSSYEQYF TGCGCCAGCAGCTTGATCGGGGGACGGAGCTCCTACGAGCAGTACTTC
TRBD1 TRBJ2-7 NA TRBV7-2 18 CASSFRQGAGGFFYEQYF TGTGCCAGCAGCTTTCGACAGGGGGCGGGGGGTTTTTTTTACGAGCAGTACTTC
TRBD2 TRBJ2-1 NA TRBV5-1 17 CASSFLPGLAGDNEQFF TGCGCCAGCAGCTTTCTCCCGGGACTAGCGGGGGACAATGAGCAGTTCTTC
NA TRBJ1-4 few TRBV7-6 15 CASSLAGTPHEKLFF TGTGCCAGCAGCTTGGCCGGGACACCGCACGAAAAACTGTTTTTT
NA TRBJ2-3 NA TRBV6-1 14 CASRQTLGTDTQYF TGTGCCAGCAGACAGACGTTGGGCACAGATACGCAGTATTTT
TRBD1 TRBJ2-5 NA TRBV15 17 CATSSRGGAGPGETQYF TGTGCCACCAGCTCTCGAGGGGGCGCGGGCCCTGGAGAGACCCAGTACTTC
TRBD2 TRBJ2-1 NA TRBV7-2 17 CASSLTSGGTSYNEQFF TGTGCCAGCAGCTTGACTAGCGGGGGGACTTCCTACAATGAGCAGTTCTTC
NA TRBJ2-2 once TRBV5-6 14 CASSFPDSTGELFF TGTGCCAGCAGCTTCCCTGACAGTACCGGGGAGCTGTTTTTT
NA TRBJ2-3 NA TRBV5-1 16 CASRSPRGAGTDTQYF TGCGCCAGCAGGTCCCCCAGGGGAGCAGGCACAGATACGCAGTATTTT
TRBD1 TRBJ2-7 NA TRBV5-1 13 CASSEDRVHEQYF TGCGCCAGCAGCGAGGACAGGGTCCACGAGCAGTACTTC
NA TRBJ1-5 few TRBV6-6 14 CASMADYSNQPQHF TGTGCCAGCATGGCAGACTATAGCAATCAGCCCCAGCATTTT
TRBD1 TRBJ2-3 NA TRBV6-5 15 CASRLGDRGGDTQYF TGTGCCAGCAGACTCGGTGACAGGGGTGGCGATACGCAGTATTTT
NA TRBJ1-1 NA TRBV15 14 CATSREGKNTEAFF TGTGCCACCAGCCGAGAGGGCAAGAACACTGAAGCTTTCTTT
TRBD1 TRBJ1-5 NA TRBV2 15 CASSEAGTDYQPQHF TGTGCCAGCAGTGAAGCAGGGACAGATTATCAGCCCCAGCATTTT
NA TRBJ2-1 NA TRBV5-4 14 CASSLPLKYNEQFF TGTGCCAGCAGCTTGCCCCTAAAATACAATGAGCAGTTCTTC
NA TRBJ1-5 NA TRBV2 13 CASSEGSNQPQHF TGTGCCAGCAGCGAGGGTAGCAATCAGCCCCAGCATTTT